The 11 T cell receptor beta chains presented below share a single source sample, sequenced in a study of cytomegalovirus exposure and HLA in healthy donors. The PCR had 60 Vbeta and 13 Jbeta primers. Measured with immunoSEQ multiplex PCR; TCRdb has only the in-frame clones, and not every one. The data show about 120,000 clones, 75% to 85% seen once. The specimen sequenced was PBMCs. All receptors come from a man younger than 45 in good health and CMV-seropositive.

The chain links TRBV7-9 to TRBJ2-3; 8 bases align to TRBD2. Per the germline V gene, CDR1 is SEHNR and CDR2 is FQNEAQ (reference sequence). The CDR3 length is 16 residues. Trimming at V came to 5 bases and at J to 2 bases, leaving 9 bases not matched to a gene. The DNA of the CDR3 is TGTGCCAGCAGCGTACTGGCGGGGGGAAACACAGATACGCAGTATTTT. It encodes CASSVLAGGNTDTQYF.

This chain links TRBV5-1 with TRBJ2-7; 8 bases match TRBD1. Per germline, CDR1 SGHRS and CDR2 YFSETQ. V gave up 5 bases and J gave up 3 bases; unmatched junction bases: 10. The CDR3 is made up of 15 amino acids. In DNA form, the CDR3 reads TGCGCCAGCAGGGAGGGGACAGGTGAGATCTACGAGCAGTACTTC. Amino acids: CASREGTGEIYEQYF. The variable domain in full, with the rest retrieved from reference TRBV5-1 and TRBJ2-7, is KAGVTQTPRYLIKTRGQQVTLSCSPISGHRSVSWYQQTPGQGLQFLFEYFSETQRNKGNFPGRFSGRQFSNSRSEMNVSTLELGDSALYLCASREGTGEIYEQYFGPGTRLTVT.

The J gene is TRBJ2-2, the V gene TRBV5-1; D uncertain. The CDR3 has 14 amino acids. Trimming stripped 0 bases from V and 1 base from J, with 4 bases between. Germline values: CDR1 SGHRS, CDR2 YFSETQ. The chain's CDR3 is CASSLARNTGELFF. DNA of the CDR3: TGCGCCAGCAGCTTGGCCAGGAACACCGGGGAGCTGTTTTTT.

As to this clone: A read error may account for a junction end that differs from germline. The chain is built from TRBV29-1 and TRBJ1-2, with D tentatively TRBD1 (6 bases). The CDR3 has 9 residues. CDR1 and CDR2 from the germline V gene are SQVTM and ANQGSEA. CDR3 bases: TGCAGCGTCCACAACAGGGTCTACTTC. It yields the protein CSVHNRVYF.

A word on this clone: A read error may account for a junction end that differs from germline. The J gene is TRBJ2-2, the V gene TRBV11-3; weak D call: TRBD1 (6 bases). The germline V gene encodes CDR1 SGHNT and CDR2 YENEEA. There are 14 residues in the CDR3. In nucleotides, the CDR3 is TGTGTCAGCAGCCGCTTGGGGGCGGGCGGGGAGCTGTTTTTT. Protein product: CVSSRLGAGGELFF.

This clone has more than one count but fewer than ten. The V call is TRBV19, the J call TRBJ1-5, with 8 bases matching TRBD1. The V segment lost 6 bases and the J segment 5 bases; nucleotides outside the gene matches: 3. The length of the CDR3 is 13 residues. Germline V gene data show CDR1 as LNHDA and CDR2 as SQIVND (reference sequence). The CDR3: CASRKQGDQPQHF. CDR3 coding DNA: TGTGCCAGTAGGAAACAGGGGGATCAGCCCCAGCATTTT.

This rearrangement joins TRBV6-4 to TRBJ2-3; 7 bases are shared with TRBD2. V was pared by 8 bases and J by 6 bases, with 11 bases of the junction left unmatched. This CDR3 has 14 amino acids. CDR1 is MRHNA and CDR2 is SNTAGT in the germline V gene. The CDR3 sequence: CASSPAGEADTQYF. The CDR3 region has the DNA TGTGCCAGCTCTCCGGCGGGGGAGGCGGATACGCAGTATTTT.

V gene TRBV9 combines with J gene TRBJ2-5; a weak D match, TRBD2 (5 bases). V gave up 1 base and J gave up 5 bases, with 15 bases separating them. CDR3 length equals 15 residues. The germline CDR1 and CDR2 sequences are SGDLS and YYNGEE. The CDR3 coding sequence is TGTGCCAGCAGCGTAAGTCTCGGGGTGAAGGAGACCCAGTACTTC. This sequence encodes CASSVSLGVKETQYF.

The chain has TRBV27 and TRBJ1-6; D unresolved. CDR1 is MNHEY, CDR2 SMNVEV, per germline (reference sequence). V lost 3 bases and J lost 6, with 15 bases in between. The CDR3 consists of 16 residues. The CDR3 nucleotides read TGTGCCAGCAGTTTTGGGATGGGAGTACTTAATTCACCCCTCCACTTT. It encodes CASSFGMGVLNSPLHF.

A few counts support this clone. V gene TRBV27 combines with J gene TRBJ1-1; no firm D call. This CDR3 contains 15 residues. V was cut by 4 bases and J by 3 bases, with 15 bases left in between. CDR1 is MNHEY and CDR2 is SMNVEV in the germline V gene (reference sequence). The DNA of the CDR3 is TGTGCCAGCAGTTCCACGCCAATGAGCCACACTGAAGCTTTCTTT. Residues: CASSSTPMSHTEAFF.

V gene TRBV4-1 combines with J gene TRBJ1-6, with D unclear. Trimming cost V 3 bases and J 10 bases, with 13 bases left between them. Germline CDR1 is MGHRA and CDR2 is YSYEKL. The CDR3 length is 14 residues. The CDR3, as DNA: TGCGCCAGCAGCCAGGACTTGGTAGGATCACCCCTCCACTTT. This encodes CASSQDLVGSPLHF.